This is a list of T cell receptor beta chains from one sample in a study of cytomegalovirus exposure and HLA in healthy donors. Sequenced by immunoSEQ multiplex PCR; TCRdb stores in-frame clones only, minus some. The table shows roughly 200,000 clones, with approximately 79% occurring only once. The sequenced material came from PBMCs. The source of these receptors is a man in his fifties in good health and CMV-seronegative. The CDR3 runs from the conserved cysteine through the conserved F or W. The D gene is left open where the match is weak. The size entry is marked missing in some rows and otherwise reads once, few, many or a size class.

TRBJ2-2,18,TRBV19,.,.,CASSSSFRTVSNTGELFF,TGTGCCAGTAGTTCTTCATTCCGGACTGTCTCGAACACCGGGGAGCTGTTTTTT
TRBJ1-3,14,TRBV2,.,.,CATQGRRSGNTIYF,TGTGCCACCCAAGGCCGGCGGTCTGGAAACACCATATATTTT
TRBJ1-1,16,TRBV28,.,.,CASSQITGYANTEAFF,TGTGCCAGCAGTCAAATCACAGGGTATGCGAACACTGAAGCTTTCTTT
TRBJ2-6,16,TRBV27,once,TRBD1,CASSPGTGAGANVLTF,TGTGCCAGCAGTCCTGGGACAGGGGCTGGGGCCAACGTCCTGACTTTC
TRBJ2-1,15,TRBV28,.,TRBD2,CASSFASGREDEQFF,TGTGCCAGCAGTTTCGCTAGCGGGAGGGAAGATGAGCAGTTCTTC
TRBJ1-1,12,TRBV29-1,.,.,CSVVRGNTEAFF,TGCAGCGTTGTTAGAGGGAACACTGAAGCTTTCTTT
TRBJ2-3,15,TRBV6-6,.,TRBD1,CASSHRTGRTDTQYF,TGTGCCAGCAGTCACCGGACAGGCCGCACAGATACGCAGTATTTT
TRBJ2-2,16,TRBV11-2,once,.,CASSLVAGVITGELFF,TGTGCCAGCAGCTTAGTGGCAGGGGTTATTACCGGGGAGCTGTTTTTT
TRBJ2-7,15,TRBV7-3,.,TRBD2,CASSTGLAGGDEQYF,TGTGCCAGCAGCACCGGACTAGCGGGAGGCGACGAGCAGTACTTC
TRBJ2-3,14,TRBV30,once,.,CAWRRGSHTDTQYF,TGTGCCTGGAGGAGGGGGTCCCACACAGATACGCAGTATTTT
TRBJ1-1,15,TRBV15,.,.,CATSRERSLNTEAFF,TGTGCCACCAGCAGAGAGAGGAGCTTGAACACTGAAGCTTTCTTT
TRBJ2-7,14,TRBV9,.,.,CASSAGTKFYEQYF,TGTGCCAGCAGTGCCGGGACAAAGTTCTACGAGCAGTACTTC
TRBJ1-3,13,TRBV29-1,.,.,CSVVRNSGNTIYF,TGCAGCGTTGTCAGAAATTCTGGAAACACCATATATTTT
TRBJ2-2,15,TRBV4-1,.,.,CASSQDEGGTGELFF,TGTGCCAGCAGCCAAGACGAGGGAGGCACCGGGGAGCTGTTTTTT
TRBJ1-5,13,TRBV19,.,.,CASMEDSRQPQHF,TGTGCCAGTATGGAGGACAGTCGGCAGCCCCAGCATTTT
TRBJ2-3,14,TRBV28,.,.,CASTSQLSTDTQYF,TGTGCCAGCACTTCCCAACTAAGCACAGATACGCAGTATTTT
TRBJ2-3,19,TRBV4-2,.,TRBD1,CASSQERTGGGSSTDTQYF,TGTGCCAGCAGCCAAGAGAGGACAGGGGGCGGGAGTAGCACAGATACGCAGTATTTT
TRBJ2-3,15,TRBV28,.,TRBD2,CASSSIAGLADTQYF,TGTGCCAGCAGTTCAATAGCGGGATTAGCAGATACGCAGTATTTT
TRBJ2-7,16,TRBV28,.,TRBD1,CASSLGVRTGGDEQYF,TGTGCCAGCAGTTTAGGTGTTAGGACAGGGGGAGACGAGCAGTACTTC
TRBJ2-3,20,TRBV7-3,.,.,CASSLTLSRSGLMNTDTQYF,TGTGCCAGCAGCTTGACTTTGTCACGTAGCGGTCTCATGAACACAGATACGCAGTATTTT
TRBJ2-5,12,TRBV28,.,.,CASSVGWETQYF,TGTGCCAGCAGCGTGGGCTGGGAGACCCAGTACTTC
TRBJ2-2,15,TRBV5-1,.,TRBD1,CASSYDRGITGELFF,TGCGCCAGCAGCTACGACAGGGGGATCACCGGGGAGCTGTTTTTT
TRBJ2-5,15,TRBV7-6,few,TRBD1,CASSSQQGAQETQYF,TGTGCCAGCAGCTCTCAACAGGGGGCACAAGAGACCCAGTACTTC
TRBJ2-7,16,TRBV6-1,.,TRBD2,CASSVGLAGGTYEQYF,TGTGCCAGCAGTGTAGGCTTAGCGGGAGGGACCTACGAGCAGTACTTC
TRBJ2-7,16,TRBV28,.,.,CASTPTGTKSSYEQYF,TGTGCCAGCACACCGACCGGGACAAAAAGCTCCTACGAGCAGTACTTC
TRBJ1-5,17,TRBV4-1,.,.,CASSPPPGGAGNQPQHF,TGCGCCAGCAGCCCACCTCCGGGGGGGGCGGGCAATCAGCCCCAGCATTTT
TRBJ2-1,16,TRBV12-5,.,TRBD1,CASVNSGTGGRGEQFF,TGTGCTAGTGTCAATTCCGGGACAGGGGGTCGGGGTGAGCAGTTCTTC
TRBJ2-1,14,TRBV7-6,.,.,CASSTEGGLHEQFF,TGTGCCAGCAGCACCGAGGGGGGGCTCCATGAGCAGTTCTTC
TRBJ2-7,11,TRBV29-1,.,.,CSVELAYEQYF,TGCAGCGTTGAATTGGCATACGAGCAGTACTTC
TRBJ2-6,13,TRBV6-1,.,.,CASGLSGANVLTF,TGTGCCAGCGGCCTCTCTGGGGCCAACGTCCTGACTTTC
TRBJ2-5,15,TRBV28,.,TRBD1,CASSLRRGLRETQYF,TGTGCCAGCAGTTTACGCAGGGGGCTAAGGGAGACCCAGTACTTC
TRBJ1-3,12,TRBV28,.,.,CASSAIGNTIYF,TGTGCCAGCAGTGCTATTGGAAACACCATATATTTT
TRBJ2-5,14,TRBV5-1,.,.,CASSLVPYQETQYF,TGCGCCAGCAGCTTGGTTCCGTACCAAGAGACCCAGTACTTC
TRBJ2-1,14,TRBV6-4,.,TRBD2,CASSDLAGDGEQFF,TGTGCCAGCAGTGACCTAGCGGGGGACGGGGAGCAGTTCTTC
TRBJ2-5,15,TRBV7-2,.,.,CASSLEQGWRETQYF,TGTGCCAGCAGCTTAGAACAGGGATGGCGAGAGACCCAGTACTTC
TRBJ2-2,15,TRBV19,once,TRBD2,CASSISGVVNGELFF,TGTGCCAGTAGTATCAGCGGGGTGGTTAACGGGGAGCTGTTTTTT
TRBJ2-7,16,TRBV30,.,.,CAWNLPGTHSSYEQYF,TGTGCCTGGAACTTACCCGGGACTCATAGCTCCTACGAGCAGTACTTC
TRBJ1-1,15,TRBV28,.,TRBD1,CASRRSTGRNTEAFF,TGTGCCAGCAGGCGATCGACAGGGAGGAACACTGAAGCTTTCTTT
TRBJ2-7,16,TRBV7-2,.,TRBD2,CASSPLMTSGSLEQYF,TGTGCCAGCAGCCCACTCATGACTAGCGGGAGCCTCGAGCAGTACTTC
TRBJ1-1,16,TRBV28,once,.,CASSLQRTGMNTEAFF,TGTGCCAGCAGTCTCCAGCGGACGGGAATGAACACTGAAGCTTTCTTT